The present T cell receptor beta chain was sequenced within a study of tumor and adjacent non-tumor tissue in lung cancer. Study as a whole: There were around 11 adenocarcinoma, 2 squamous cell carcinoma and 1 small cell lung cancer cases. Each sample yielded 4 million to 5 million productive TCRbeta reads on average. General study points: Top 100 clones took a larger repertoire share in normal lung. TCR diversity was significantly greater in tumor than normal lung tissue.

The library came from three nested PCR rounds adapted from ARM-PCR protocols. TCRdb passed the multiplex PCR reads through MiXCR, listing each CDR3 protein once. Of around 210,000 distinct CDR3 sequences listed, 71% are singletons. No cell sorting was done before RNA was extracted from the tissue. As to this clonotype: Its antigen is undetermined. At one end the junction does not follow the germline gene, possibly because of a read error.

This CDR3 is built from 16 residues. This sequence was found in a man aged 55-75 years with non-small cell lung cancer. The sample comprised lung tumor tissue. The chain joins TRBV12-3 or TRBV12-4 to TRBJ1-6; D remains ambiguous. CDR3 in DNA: TGTGCCAGCAGTTTCGGAGGCAGCTCCAATAATTCACCCTTCCACTTT. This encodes CASSFGGSSNNSPFHF.